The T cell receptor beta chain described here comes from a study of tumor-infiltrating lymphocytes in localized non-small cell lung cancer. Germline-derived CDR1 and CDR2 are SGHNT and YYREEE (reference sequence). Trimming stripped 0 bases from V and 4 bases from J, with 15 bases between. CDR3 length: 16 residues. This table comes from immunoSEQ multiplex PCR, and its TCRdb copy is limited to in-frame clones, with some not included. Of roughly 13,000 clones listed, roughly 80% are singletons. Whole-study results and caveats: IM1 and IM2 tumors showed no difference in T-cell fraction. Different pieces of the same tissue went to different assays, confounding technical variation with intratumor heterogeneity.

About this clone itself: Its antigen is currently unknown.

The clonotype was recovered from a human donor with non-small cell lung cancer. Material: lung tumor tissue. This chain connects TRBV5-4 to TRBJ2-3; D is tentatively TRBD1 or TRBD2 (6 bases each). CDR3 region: CASSLGGRGGADTQYF. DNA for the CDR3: TGTGCCAGCAGCTTGGGGGGCAGGGGAGGCGCAGATACGCAGTATTTT.